This T cell receptor beta chain is drawn from a study of cytomegalovirus exposure and HLA in healthy donors. Researchers ran the PCR with 60 Vbeta and 13 Jbeta primers. Here immunoSEQ multiplex PCR was the method, and the copy in TCRdb shows in-frame clones only, minus some. The sample shows approximately 210,000 clones, roughly 85% of them seen only once. Sequences were obtained from PBMCs. The TCR comes from a male donor in good health and CMV-seronegative.

The CDR3 sequence is CASPGLRDRNTEAFF. The DNA of the CDR3 is TGTGCCAGCCCTGGGTTACGGGACAGAAACACTGAAGCTTTCTTT. This chain connects TRBV27 to TRBJ1-1; TRBD1 matches 7 bases. Germline loops: CDR1 MNHEY, CDR2 SMNVEV (reference sequence). Trimming at V came to 8 bases and at J to 2 bases, leaving 11 bases not matched to a gene. CDR3 length: 15 amino acids.